These T cell receptor beta chains were read from a single sample in a study of early T cells in non-severe SARS-CoV-2 infection. TCRdb redid the calling of the 5' RACE reads with MiXCR, one entry per CDR3 protein. This table has around 92,000 distinct CDR3 sequences, approximately 9.9% appearing once. Specimen: whole blood. These receptors were collected from an adult who was a healthcare worker with PCR-confirmed SARS-CoV-2 infection or an uninfected control (not recorded which). The CDR3 runs from the conserved cysteine through the conserved F or W. The order of the fields is J gene, V gene, D gene, clone size, CDR3 DNA, CDR3 protein. D genes are given only for firm matches. Where a row states a size, it is once, few, many or the class of an expanded clone; other rows omit it.

>TRBJ2-7|TRBV10-3|-|few
TGTGCCATCAGTGGGGGGGACAGTGTCTCCTACGAGCAGTACTTC
CAISGGDSVSYEQYF
>TRBJ1-5|TRBV7-2|-|-
TGTGCCAGCAGCTTAGGATTCAATCAGCCCCAGCATTTT
CASSLGFNQPQHF
>TRBJ1-1|TRBV5-1|TRBD1|-
TGCGCCAGCAGCTTGGCCAGCCAACAGGGGGCCGGGTACACTGAAGCTTTCTTT
CASSLASQQGAGYTEAFF
>TRBJ2-7|TRBV7-2|-|many
TGTGCCAGCAGCTTGAACCGCCCTGGCGGACGGCGTATCGGGTTAGCCTACGAGCAGTACTTC
CASSLNRPGGRRIGLAYEQYF
>TRBJ1-4|TRBV5-1|-|many
TGCGCCAGCAGCCCGGGACCTCAGCCTGAAAAACTGTTTTTT
CASSPGPQPEKLFF
>TRBJ2-3|TRBV20-1|-|-
TGCAGTGCTAGAGACATACAAGCCTGGCAGAACTACACAGATACGCAGTATTTT
CSARDIQAWQNYTDTQYF
>TRBJ1-1|TRBV24-1|TRBD1|many
TGTGCCACCACAAAACAGGGGAAGACTGAAGCTTTCTTT
CATTKQGKTEAFF
>TRBJ2-7|TRBV28|-|many
TGTGCCAGCAGCACCGCTGCGCGGCAGACCTACGAGCAGTACTTC
CASSTAARQTYEQYF
>TRBJ2-4|TRBV12-3/TRBV12-4|-|-
TGTGCCAGCAGGGCAGGCCGTGGGTACATTCAGTACTTC
CASRAGRGYIQYF
>TRBJ1-2|TRBV18|-|-
TGTGCCAGCTCCCAGTCGGTCGGCTACACCTTC
CASSQSVGYTF
>TRBJ1-5|TRBV19|TRBD1|many
TGTGCCAGTAGTATGACGGACAGGACAGATCAGCCCCAGCATTTT
CASSMTDRTDQPQHF
>TRBJ2-5|TRBV5-1|-|few
TGCGCCAGCAGCTTGGAGACGCAGGAAGAGACCCAGTACTTC
CASSLETQEETQYF
>TRBJ1-1|TRBV5-1|-|many
TGCGCCAGCAGCTTCGCAGGGGTGAACACTGAAGCTTTCTTT
CASSFAGVNTEAFF
>TRBJ2-5|TRBV20-1|TRBD1|-
TGCAGTGCTAGGCAGGGGGCGAGCCAAGAGACCCAGTACTTC
CSARQGASQETQYF
>TRBJ2-7|TRBV6-6|-|many
TGTGCCAGCAGTTACTTTTTGTCGGGACGAACGTCCTACGAGCAGTACTTC
CASSYFLSGRTSYEQYF
>TRBJ2-1|TRBV6-6|-|many
TGTGCCACCACTAGGTCTCCTCGTTACAATGAGCAGTTCTTC
CATTRSPRYNEQFF
>TRBJ1-1|TRBV7-9|-|-
TGTGCCAGCAGCTTAGATGCGGGAGTGAACACTGAAGCTTTCTTT
CASSLDAGVNTEAFF
>TRBJ1-2|TRBV28|-|-
TGTGCCAGCAGTTCTCAAGGGTCTGGCTACACCTTC
CASSSQGSGYTF
>TRBJ2-2|TRBV29-1|TRBD1|many
TGCAGCGTCGGGGACAGGGAATCTGCCGGGGAGCTGTTTTTT
CSVGDRESAGELFF
>TRBJ2-1|TRBV11-1|TRBD2|few
TGTGCCAGCAGCATTAGACGACTAGCGGTCTACAATGAGCAGTTCTTC
CASSIRRLAVYNEQFF
>TRBJ1-2|TRBV18|-|many
TGTGCCAGCTCACACAGCAATTTCAACTATGGCTACACCTTC
CASSHSNFNYGYTF
>TRBJ2-3|TRBV5-1|TRBD1|-
TGCGCCAGCAGCATCCGGGACAGAGACACAGATACGCAGTATTTT
CASSIRDRDTDTQYF
>TRBJ2-7|TRBV20-1|-|few
TGCAGTGCTAGCGACTCCAACAAGGCCTACGAGCAGTACTTC
CSASDSNKAYEQYF
>TRBJ2-7|TRBV6-2/TRBV6-3|-|many
TGTGCCAGCAGTTACTCGACGCAGGGGAGGTACGAGCAGTACTTC
CASSYSTQGRYEQYF
>TRBJ2-7|TRBV29-1|-|many
TGCAGCGGGGGGGCGGCCTACGAGCAGTACTTC
CSGGAAYEQYF
>TRBJ2-6|TRBV7-2|TRBD1|many
TGTGCCAGCAGCTTCAGGACAGGGGCTGGGGCCAACGTCCTGACTTTC
CASSFRTGAGANVLTF
>TRBJ2-7|TRBV6-1|TRBD1|many
TGTGCCAGCAGACTCACAGGGGCGCCCGGAGGGCAGTACTTC
CASRLTGAPGGQYF
>TRBJ2-3|TRBV2|TRBD1|few
TGTGCCAGCAGTGTAACAGGGGCAGATACGCAGTATTTT
CASSVTGADTQYF
>TRBJ2-7|TRBV12-3/TRBV12-4|-|-
TGTGCCAGCAGTCACTCCAGGGTTCTTCGAGAGCAGTACTTC
CASSHSRVLREQYF
>TRBJ2-7|TRBV19|-|-
TGTGCCAGTAGCCTAGCGTCGAACTCCTACGAGCAGTACTTC
CASSLASNSYEQYF
>TRBJ1-1|TRBV2|-|-
TGTGCCAGCAGTGAACATGTGGAAGCTTTCTTT
CASSEHVEAFF
>TRBJ1-1|TRBV29-1|-|few
TGCAGCGTTGTCGAATCCGCAGCTTTCTTT
CSVVESAAFF
>TRBJ2-7|TRBV24-1|TRBD1|many
TGTGCCACCAGTGACCCCAGGTCGGGACAGGGCTACCACGAGCAGTACTTC
CATSDPRSGQGYHEQYF
>TRBJ1-5|TRBV28|-|few
TGTGCCAGCAGTAACCTGTATCAGCCCCAGCATTTT
CASSNLYQPQHF
>TRBJ1-1|TRBV7-3|-|few
TGTGCCAGCAGCCCCGATCGAGGGATCCCTGAAGCTTTCTTT
CASSPDRGIPEAFF
>TRBJ2-3|TRBV7-3|TRBD2|many
TGTGCCAGCAGCGCTTACGTGACTAGCGGGAGCACAGATACGCAGTATTTT
CASSAYVTSGSTDTQYF